The text below deals with one T cell receptor beta chain. The sample is drawn from a study of T-cell reconstitution after alpha-beta-depleted transplantation in children. Germline assignment: CDR1 GTSNPN and CDR2 SVGIG (reference sequence). CDR3 size: 16 residues. V lost 0 bases, J lost 10 bases, and 13 bases stayed unmatched. The library targeted TCRbeta and was prepared with unique molecular identifiers. Using its own MiXCR run on the PCR reads, TCRdb lists one record per CDR3 protein. The repertoire has approximately 200,000 distinct CDR3 sequences, less than 15% of them found once; the top ten carry around 14%.

This chain uses TRBV30 with TRBJ2-1; the match to TRBD2 covers 9 bases. The source was PBMCs from the stem cell graft donor, collected from the stem cell graft. This clonotype originated in a human donor who donated a stem cell graft to a child with acute lymphoblastic leukemia. The CDR3 bases are TGTGCCTGGAGTGTACTGGGGCCTAGCGGGACCCGGGAGCAGTTCTTC. This translates into CAWSVLGPSGTREQFF.